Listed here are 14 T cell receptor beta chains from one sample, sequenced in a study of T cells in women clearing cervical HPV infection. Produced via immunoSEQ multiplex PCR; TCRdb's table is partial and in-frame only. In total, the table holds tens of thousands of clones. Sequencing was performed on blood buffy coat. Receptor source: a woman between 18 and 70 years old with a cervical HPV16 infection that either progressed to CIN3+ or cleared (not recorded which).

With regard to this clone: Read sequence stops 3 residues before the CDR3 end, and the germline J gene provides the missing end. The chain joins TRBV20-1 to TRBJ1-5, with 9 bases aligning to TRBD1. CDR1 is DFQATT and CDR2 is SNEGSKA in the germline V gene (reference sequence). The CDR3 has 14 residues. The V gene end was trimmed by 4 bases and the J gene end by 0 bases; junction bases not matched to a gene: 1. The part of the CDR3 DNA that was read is TGCAGTGCTACGGACAGGGGTAGCAATCAGCCC. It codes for CSATDRGSNQP. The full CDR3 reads CSATDRGSNQPQHF.

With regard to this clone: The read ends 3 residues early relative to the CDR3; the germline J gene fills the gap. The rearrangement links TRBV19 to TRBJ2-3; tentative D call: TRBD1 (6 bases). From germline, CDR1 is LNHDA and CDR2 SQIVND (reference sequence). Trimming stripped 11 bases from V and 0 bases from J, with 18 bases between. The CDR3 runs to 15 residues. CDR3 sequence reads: CAVSLRGESTDTQYF. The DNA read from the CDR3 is TGTGCCGTGTCCCTCAGGGGCGAGAGCACAGATACG. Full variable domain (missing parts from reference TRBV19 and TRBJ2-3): DGGITQSPKYLFRKEGQNVTLSCEQNLNHDAMYWYRQDPGQGLRLIYYSQIVNDFQKGDIAEGYSVSREKKESFPLTVTSAQKNPTAFYLCAVSLRGESTDTQYFGPGTRLTVL.

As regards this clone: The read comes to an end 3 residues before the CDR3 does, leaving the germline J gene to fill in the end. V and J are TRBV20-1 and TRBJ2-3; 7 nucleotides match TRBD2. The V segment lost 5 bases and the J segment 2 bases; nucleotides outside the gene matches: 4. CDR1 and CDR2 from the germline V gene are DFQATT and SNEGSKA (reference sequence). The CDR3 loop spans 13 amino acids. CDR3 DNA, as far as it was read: TGCAGTGCTCCAACTAGCGCCACAGATACG. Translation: CSAPTSATDT. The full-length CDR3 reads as CSAPTSATDTQYF.

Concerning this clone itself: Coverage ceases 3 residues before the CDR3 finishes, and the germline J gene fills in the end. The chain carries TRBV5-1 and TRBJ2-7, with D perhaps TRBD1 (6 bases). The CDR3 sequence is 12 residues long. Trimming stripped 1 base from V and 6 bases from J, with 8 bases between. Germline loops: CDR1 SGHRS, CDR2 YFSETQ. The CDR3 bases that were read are TGCGCCAGCAGCTTGACAGGGACCGAG. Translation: CASSLTGTE. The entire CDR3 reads CASSLTGTEQYF.

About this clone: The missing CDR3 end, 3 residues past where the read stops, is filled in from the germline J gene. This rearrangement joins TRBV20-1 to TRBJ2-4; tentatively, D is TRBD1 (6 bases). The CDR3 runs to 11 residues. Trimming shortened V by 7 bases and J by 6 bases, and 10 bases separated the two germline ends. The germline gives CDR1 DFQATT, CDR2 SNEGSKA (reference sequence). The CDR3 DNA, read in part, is TGCAGTGGACAGGACCTAAACATT. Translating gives CSGQDLNI. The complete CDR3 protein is CSGQDLNIQYF.

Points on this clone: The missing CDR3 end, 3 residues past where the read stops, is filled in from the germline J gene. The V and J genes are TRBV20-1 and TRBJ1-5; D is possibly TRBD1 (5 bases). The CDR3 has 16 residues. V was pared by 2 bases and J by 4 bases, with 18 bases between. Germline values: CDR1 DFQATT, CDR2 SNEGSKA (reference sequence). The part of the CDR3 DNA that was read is TGCAGTGCTAGATCCGAAATTTCAGGGTTAAATCAGCCC. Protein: CSARSEISGLNQP. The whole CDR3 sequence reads CSARSEISGLNQPQHF.

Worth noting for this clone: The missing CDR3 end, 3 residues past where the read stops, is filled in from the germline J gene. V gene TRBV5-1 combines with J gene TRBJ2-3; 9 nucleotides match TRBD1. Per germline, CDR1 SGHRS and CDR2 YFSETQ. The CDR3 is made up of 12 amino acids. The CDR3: CASSWDRDTQYF. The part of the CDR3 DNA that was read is TGCGCCAGCAGCTGGGACAGGGACACG. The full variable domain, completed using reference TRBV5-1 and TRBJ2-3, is KAGVTQTPRYLIKTRGQQVTLSCSPISGHRSVSWYQQTPGQGLQFLFEYFSETQRNKGNFPGRFSGRQFSNSRSEMNVSTLELGDSALYLCASSWDRDTQYFGPGTRLTVL.

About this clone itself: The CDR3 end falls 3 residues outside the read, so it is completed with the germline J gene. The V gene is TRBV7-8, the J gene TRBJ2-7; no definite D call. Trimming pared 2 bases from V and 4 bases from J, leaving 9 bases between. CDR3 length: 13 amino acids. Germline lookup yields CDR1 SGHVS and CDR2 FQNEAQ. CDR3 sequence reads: CASSLLQWYEQYF. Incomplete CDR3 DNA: TGTGCCAGCAGCTTACTACAGTGGTACGAG.

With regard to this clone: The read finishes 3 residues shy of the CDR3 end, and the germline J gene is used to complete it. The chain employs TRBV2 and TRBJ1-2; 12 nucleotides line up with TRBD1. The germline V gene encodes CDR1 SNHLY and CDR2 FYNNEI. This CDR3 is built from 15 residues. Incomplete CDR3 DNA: TGTGCCAGCAGTGAAGGAGGGACAGGGGGCTGGGGC. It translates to CASSEGGTGGWG. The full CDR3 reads CASSEGGTGGWGYTF. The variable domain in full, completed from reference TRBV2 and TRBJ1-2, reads EPEVTQTPSHQVTQMGQEVILRCVPISNHLYFYWYRQILGQKVEFLVSFYNNEISEKSEIFDDQFSVERPDGSNFTLKIRSTKLEDSAMYFCASSEGGTGGWGYTFGSGTRLTVV.

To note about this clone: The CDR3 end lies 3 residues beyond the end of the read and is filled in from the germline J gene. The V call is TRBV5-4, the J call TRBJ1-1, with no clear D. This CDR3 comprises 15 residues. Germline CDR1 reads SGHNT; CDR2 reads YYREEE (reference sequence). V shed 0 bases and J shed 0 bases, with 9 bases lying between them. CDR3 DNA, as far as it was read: TGTGCCAGCAGCTTGGAACCGACAATGAACACTGAA. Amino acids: CASSLEPTMNTE. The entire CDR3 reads CASSLEPTMNTEAFF.

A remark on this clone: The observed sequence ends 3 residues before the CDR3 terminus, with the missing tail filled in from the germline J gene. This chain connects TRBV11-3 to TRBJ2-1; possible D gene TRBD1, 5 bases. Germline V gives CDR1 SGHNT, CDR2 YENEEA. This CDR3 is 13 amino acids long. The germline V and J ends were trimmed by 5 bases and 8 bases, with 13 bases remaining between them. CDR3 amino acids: CASSGAAWDEQFF. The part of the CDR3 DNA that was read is TGTGCCAGCAGCGGGGCCGCATGGGATGAG.

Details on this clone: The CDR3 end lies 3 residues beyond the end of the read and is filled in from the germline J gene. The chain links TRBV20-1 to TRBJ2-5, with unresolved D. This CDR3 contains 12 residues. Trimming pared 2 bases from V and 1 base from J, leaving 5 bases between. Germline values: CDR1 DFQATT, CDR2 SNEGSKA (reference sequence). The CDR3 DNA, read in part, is TGCAGTGCTAGAATCCGCCAAGAGACC. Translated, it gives CSARIRQET. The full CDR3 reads CSARIRQETQYF.

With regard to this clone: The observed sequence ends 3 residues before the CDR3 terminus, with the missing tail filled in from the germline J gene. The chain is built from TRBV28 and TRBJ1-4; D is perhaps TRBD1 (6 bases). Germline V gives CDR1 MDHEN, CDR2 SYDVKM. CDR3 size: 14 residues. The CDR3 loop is CASSDLTGNWELFF. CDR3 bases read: TGTGCCAGCAGTGATTTAACAGGGAATTGGGAA.

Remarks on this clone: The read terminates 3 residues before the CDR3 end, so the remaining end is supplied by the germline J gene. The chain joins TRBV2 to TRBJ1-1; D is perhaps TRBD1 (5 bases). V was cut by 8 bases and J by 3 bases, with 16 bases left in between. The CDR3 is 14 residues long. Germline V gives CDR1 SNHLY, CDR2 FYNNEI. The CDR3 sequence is CASPREEWDTEAFF. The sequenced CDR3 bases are TGTGCCAGCCCCAGGGAGGAGTGGGACACTGAA. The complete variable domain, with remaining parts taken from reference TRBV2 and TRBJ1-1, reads EPEVTQTPSHQVTQMGQEVILRCVPISNHLYFYWYRQILGQKVEFLVSFYNNEISEKSEIFDDQFSVERPDGSNFTLKIRSTKLEDSAMYFCASPREEWDTEAFFGQGTRLTVV.